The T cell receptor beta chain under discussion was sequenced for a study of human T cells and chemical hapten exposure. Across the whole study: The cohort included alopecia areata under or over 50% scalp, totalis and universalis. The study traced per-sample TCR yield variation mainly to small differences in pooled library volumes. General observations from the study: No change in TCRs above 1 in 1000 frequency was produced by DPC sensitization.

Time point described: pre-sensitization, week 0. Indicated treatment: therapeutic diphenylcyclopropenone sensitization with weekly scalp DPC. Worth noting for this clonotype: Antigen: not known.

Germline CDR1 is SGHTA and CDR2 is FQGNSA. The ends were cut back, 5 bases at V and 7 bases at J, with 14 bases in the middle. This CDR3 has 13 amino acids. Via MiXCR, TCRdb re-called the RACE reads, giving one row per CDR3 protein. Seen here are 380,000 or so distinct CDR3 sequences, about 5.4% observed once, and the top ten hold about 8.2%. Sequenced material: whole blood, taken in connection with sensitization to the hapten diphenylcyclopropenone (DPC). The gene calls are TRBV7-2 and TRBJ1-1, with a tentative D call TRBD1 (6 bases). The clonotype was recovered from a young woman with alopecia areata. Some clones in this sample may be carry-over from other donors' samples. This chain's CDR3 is CASSSRGGGEAFF. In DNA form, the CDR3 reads TGTGCCAGCAGCAGCAGGGGAGGCGGTGAAGCTTTCTTT.